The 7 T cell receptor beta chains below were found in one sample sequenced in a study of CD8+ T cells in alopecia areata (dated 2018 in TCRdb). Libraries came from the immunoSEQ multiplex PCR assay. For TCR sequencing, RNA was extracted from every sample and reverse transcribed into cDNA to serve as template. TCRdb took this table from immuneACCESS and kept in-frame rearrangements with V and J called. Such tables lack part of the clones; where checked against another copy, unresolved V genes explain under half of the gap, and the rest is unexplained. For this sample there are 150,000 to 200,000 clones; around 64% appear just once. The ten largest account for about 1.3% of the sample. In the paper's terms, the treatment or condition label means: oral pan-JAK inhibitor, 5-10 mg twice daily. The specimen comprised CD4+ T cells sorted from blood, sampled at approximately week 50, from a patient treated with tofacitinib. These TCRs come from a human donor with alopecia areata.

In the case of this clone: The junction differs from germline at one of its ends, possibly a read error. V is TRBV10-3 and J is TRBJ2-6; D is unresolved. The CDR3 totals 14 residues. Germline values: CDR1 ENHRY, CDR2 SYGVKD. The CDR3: CASSPFSGANVLTF. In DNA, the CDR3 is TGTGCCAGCAGTCCCTTCTCTGGGGCCAACGTCCTGACTTTC.

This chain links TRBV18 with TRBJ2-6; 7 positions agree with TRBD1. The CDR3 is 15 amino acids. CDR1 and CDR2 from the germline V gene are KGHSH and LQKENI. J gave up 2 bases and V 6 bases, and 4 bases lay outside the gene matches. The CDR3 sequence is CASSLTGAGANVLTF. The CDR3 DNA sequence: TGTGCCAGCTCTCTCACAGGGGCTGGGGCCAACGTCCTGACTTTC.

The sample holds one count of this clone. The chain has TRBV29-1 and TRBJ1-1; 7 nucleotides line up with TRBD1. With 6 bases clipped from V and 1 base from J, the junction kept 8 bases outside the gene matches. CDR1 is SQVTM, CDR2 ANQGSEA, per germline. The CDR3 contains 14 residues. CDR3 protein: CSVDRVLQNTEAFF. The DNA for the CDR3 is TGCAGCGTCGACAGGGTATTGCAGAACACTGAAGCTTTCTTT.

Written as DNA, the CDR3 is TGTGCCGCAGGACAGGCGGAAAATTCACCCCTCCACTTT. Translation gives CAAGQAENSPLHF. The rearrangement links TRBV30 to TRBJ1-6; TRBD1 matches at 7 bases. V was pared by 8 bases and J by 7 bases, with 8 bases of the junction left unmatched. The CDR3 totals 13 residues. Germline CDR1 GTSNPN, CDR2 SVGIG (reference sequence).

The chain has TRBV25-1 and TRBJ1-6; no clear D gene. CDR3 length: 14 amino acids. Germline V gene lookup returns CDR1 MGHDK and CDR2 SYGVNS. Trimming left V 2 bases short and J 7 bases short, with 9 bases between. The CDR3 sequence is CASSERQLNSPLHF. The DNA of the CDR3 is TGTGCCAGCAGTGAACGGCAGTTAAATTCACCCCTCCACTTT.

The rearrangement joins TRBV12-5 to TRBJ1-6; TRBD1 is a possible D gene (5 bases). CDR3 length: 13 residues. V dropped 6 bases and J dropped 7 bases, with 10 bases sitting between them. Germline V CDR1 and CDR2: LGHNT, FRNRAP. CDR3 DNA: TGTGCTAGTGGCCCCCAGGGAAATTCACCCCTCCACTTT. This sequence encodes CASGPQGNSPLHF.

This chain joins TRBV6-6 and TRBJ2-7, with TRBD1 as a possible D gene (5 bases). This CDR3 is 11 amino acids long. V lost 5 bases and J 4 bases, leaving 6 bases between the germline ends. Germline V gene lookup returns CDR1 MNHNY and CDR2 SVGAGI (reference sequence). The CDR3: CASSGAYEQYF. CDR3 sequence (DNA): TGTGCCAGCAGTGGGGCGTACGAGCAGTACTTC.